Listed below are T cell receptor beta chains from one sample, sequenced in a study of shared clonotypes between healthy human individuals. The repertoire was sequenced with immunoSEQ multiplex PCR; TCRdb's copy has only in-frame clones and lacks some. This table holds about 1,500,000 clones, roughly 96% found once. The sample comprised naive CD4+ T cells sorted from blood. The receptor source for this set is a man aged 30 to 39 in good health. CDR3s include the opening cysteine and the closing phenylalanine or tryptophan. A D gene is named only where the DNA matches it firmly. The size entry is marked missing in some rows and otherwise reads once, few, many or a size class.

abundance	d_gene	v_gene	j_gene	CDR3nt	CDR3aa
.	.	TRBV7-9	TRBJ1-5	TGTGCCAGCAGCTTAATAGGGGGCAATCAGCCCCAGCATTTT	CASSLIGGNQPQHF
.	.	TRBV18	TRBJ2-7	TGTGCCAGCTCACAGCAGGGGAGCTCATACGAGCAGTACTTC	CASSQQGSSYEQYF
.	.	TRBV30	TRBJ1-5	TGTGCCTGGGCAACCCAGGGAGCGGGCAATCAGCCCCAGCATTTT	CAWATQGAGNQPQHF
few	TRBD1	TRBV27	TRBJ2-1	TGTGCCAGCAGTCCCCGACAGGGTGGGCCCTACAATGAGCAGTTCTTC	CASSPRQGGPYNEQFF
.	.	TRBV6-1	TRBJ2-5	TGTGCCAGCAGACAGACACGGTTCGGGACCCAGTACTTC	CASRQTRFGTQYF
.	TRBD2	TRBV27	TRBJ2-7	TGTGCCAGCAGTCCGCGCCGGACTAGCGGGAACGAGCAGTACTTC	CASSPRRTSGNEQYF
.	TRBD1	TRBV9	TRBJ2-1	TGTGCCAGCAGCGTAGCTACGGGGACAGGGGGAGTTAAGCTTAATGAGCAGTTCTTC	CASSVATGTGGVKLNEQFF
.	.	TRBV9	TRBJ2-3	TGTGCCAGCAGCGTAACCGGGGCCATCACAGATACGCAGTATTTT	CASSVTGAITDTQYF
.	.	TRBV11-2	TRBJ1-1	TGTGCCAGCAGCTCCCACAGGGATGAAGCTTTCTTT	CASSSHRDEAFF
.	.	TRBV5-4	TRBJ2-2	TGTGCCAGCAGTTCAACAGCAGTTGCCGGGGAGCTGTTTTTT	CASSSTAVAGELFF
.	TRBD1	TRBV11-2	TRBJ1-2	TGTGCCAGCAGCCCGCGACAGGGTGGCTATGGCTACACCTTC	CASSPRQGGYGYTF
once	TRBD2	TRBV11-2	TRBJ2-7	TGTGCCAGCAGCTTAGACAGCGGGAGCACATCTACCGAGCAGTACTTC	CASSLDSGSTSTEQYF
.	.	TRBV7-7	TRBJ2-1	TGTGCCAGCAGCTTAGGAGGTGTGTTCGATGAGCAGTTCTTC	CASSLGGVFDEQFF
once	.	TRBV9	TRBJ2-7	TGTGCCAGCAGCGTAGGGCGGGATCCCTACGAGCAGTACTTC	CASSVGRDPYEQYF
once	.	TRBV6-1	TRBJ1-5	TGTGCCAGCAGTTCGTTGAGCAATCAGCCCCAGCATTTT	CASSSLSNQPQHF
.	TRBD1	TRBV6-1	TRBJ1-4	TGTGCCAGCCGACACATTTCAGGGGGGAATGAAAAACTGTTTTTT	CASRHISGGNEKLFF
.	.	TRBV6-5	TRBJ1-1	TGTGCCAGCAGTCGACTTCCCATGAACACTGAAGCTTTCTTT	CASSRLPMNTEAFF
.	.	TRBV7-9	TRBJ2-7	TGTGCCAGCAGCCCGTGGGGGGAAGGGTCCTACGAGCAGTACTTC	CASSPWGEGSYEQYF
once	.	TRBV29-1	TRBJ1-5	TGCAGCGTTCGACTTGGGGGTCAGCCCCAGCATTTT	CSVRLGGQPQHF
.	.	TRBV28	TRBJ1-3	TGTGCCAGCATTAACGGAGGTCCTGGAAACACCATATATTTT	CASINGGPGNTIYF
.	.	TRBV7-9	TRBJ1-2	TGTGCCAGCAGCGGCGACAGGCAGTATGGCTACACCTTC	CASSGDRQYGYTF
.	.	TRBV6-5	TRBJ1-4	TGTGCCAGCAGTCCCCGACAGCTTGCTAATGAAAAACTGTTTTTT	CASSPRQLANEKLFF
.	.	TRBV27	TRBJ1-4	TGTGCCAGCAGTCGTGGGCGAGGTCTGGATGAAAAACTGTTTTTT	CASSRGRGLDEKLFF
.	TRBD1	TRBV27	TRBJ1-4	TGTGCCACCAGGGGGCTGGGCATACTGTTTTTT	CATRGLGILFF
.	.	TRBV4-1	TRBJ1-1	TGCGCCAGCAGCCAAGTTTTGGGAGGGACTGAAGCTTTCTTT	CASSQVLGGTEAFF
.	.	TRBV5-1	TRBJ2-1	TGCGCCAGCAGCTTGGTCGGGCGGGACTACAATGAGCAGTTCTTC	CASSLVGRDYNEQFF
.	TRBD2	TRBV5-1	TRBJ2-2	TGCGCCAGCAGCTATCAAGGGACTAGCACCGGGGAGCTGTTTTTT	CASSYQGTSTGELFF
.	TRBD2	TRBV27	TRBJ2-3	TGTGCCAGCAGAATAGCGGGAGGGCGGGCAGATACGCAGTATTTT	CASRIAGGRADTQYF
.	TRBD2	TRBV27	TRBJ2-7	TGTGCCAGCAGTCGCTACGCCCGGGAGGCCTACGAGCAGTACTTC	CASSRYAREAYEQYF
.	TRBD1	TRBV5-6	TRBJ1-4	TGTGCCAGCAGCTTGTTAGGGACAGGGGACGAAAAACTGTTTTTT	CASSLLGTGDEKLFF
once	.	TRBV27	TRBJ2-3	TGTGCCAGCAGTTTGTGGGGGTACACAGATACGCAGTATTTT	CASSLWGYTDTQYF
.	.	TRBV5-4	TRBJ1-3	TGTGCCAGCAGCCCGAGGGACGGCACTGGAAACACCATATATTTT	CASSPRDGTGNTIYF
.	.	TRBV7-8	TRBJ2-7	TGTGCCAGCAGGCCAGGGACAACCTCATACGAGCAGTACTTC	CASRPGTTSYEQYF
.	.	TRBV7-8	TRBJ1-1	TGTGCCAGCAGCTTATCGGTCCTCACCACTGAAGCTTTCTTT	CASSLSVLTTEAFF
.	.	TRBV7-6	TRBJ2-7	TGTGCCAGCAGCTTAGGACAGGGCGGGGACGAGCAGTACTTC	CASSLGQGGDEQYF
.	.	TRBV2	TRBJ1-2	TGTGCCAGCCGAGAAGGGTACACAACGAGAAGCTATGGCTACACCTTC	CASREGYTTRSYGYTF
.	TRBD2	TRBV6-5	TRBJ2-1	TGTGCCAGCAGTTCCGGAGCGGGAGGTTCCTACAATGAGCAGTTCTTC	CASSSGAGGSYNEQFF
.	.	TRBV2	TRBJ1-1	TGTGCCAGCAGTGTAAACTTCTTGAACACTGAAGCTTTCTTT	CASSVNFLNTEAFF
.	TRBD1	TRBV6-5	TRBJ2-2	TGTGCCAGCAGTCGACAGGGCTACACCGGGGAGCTGTTTTTT	CASSRQGYTGELFF
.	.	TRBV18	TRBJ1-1	TGTGCCAGCTCACCACTTCTGGAATCTGAAGCTTTCTTT	CASSPLLESEAFF
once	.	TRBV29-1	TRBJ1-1	TGCAGCGTTGAAGAGTCAGCTCACACTGAAGCTTTCTTT	CSVEESAHTEAFF
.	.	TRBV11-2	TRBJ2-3	TGTGCCAGCAGCTCCCTTAGGGGGAAAAATACGCAGTATTTT	CASSSLRGKNTQYF